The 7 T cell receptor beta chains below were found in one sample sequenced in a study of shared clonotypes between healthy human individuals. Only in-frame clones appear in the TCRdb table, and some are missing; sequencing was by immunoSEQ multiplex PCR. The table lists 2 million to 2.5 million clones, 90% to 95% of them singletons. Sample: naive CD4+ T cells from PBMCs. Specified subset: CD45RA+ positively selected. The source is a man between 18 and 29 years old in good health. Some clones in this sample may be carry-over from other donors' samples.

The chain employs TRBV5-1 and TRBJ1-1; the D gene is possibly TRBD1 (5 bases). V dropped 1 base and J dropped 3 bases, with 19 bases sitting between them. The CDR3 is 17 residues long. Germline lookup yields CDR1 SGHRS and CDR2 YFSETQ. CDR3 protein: CASSLRVMGQGYTEAFF. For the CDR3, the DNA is TGCGCCAGCAGCTTGCGAGTTATGGGGCAGGGATACACTGAAGCTTTCTTT.

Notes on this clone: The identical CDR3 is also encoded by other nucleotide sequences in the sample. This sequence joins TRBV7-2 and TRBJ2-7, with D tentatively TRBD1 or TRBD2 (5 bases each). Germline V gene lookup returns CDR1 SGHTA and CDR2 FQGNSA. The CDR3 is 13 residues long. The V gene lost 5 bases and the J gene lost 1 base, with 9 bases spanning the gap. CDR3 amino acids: CASSRDGSYEQYF. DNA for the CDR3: TGTGCCAGCAGCCGGGACGGGTCCTACGAGCAGTACTTC.

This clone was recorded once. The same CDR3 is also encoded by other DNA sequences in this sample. CDR3 DNA: TGCGCCAGCAGCTTAGGACAGGGGGATGGCTACACCTTC. As protein: CASSLGQGDGYTF. This chain links TRBV5-1 with TRBJ1-2, with 10 bases aligning to TRBD1. The germline V gene encodes CDR1 SGHRS and CDR2 YFSETQ. The CDR3 sequence is 13 residues long. The V and J ends lost 2 bases and 6 bases, in that order; junction bases with no gene match: 1.

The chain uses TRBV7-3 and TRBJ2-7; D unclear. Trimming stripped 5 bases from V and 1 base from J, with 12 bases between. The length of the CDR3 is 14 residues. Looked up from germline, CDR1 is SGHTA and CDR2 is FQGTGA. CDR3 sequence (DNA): TGTGCCAGCAGCCTCGCCGCAGGATCCTACGAGCAGTACTTC. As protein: CASSLAAGSYEQYF.

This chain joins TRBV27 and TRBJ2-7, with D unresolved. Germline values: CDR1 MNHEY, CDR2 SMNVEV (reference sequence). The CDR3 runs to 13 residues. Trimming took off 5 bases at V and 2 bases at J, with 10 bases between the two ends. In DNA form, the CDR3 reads TGTGCCAGCAGTCGGAAAACTGCCTACGAGCAGTACTTC. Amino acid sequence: CASSRKTAYEQYF.

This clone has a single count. The CDR3, as DNA: TGTGCCAGCAGGGACGGACAGTTTAGCTACGAGCAGTACTTC. This sequence encodes CASRDGQFSYEQYF. The gene calls are TRBV28 and TRBJ2-7; D might be TRBD1 (6 bases). This CDR3 has 14 residues. V was trimmed by 6 bases and J by 3 bases, leaving 15 bases between them. Germline CDR1 and CDR2: MDHEN and SYDVKM.

CDR3 DNA: TGCAGCGTTGAGCGGCTTCCGAACACTGAAGCTTTCTTT. This encodes CSVERLPNTEAFF. The chain uses TRBV29-1 and TRBJ1-1, with unresolved D. Germline V gene sequence: CDR1 SQVTM, CDR2 ANQGSEA. The CDR3 sequence is 13 residues long. V gave up 3 bases and J gave up 1 base, with 9 bases separating them. The variable domain in full, with the rest retrieved from reference TRBV29-1 and TRBJ1-1, is SAVISQKPSRDICQRGTSLTIQCQVDSQVTMMFWYRQQPGQSLTLIATANQGSEATYESGFVIDKFPISRPNLTFSTLTVSNMSPEDSSIYLCSVERLPNTEAFFGQGTRLTVV.